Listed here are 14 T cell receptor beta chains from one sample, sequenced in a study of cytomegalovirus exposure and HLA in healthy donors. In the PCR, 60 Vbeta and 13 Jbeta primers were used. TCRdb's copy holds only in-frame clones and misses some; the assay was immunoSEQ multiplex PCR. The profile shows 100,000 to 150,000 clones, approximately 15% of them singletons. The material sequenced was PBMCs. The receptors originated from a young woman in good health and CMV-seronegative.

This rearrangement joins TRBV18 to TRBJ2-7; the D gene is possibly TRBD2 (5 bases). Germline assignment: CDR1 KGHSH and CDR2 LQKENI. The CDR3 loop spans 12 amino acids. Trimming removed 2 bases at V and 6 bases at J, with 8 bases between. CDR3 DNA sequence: TGTGCCAGCTCACCAGAGGGCGGCGAGCAGTACTTC. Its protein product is CASSPEGGEQYF.

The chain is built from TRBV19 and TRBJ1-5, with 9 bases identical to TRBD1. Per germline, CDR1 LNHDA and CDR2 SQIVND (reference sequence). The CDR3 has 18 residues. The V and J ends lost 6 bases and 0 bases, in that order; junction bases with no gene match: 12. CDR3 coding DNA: TGTGCCAGTAGGGTTGGGACAGGGAAGGGGCTTAGCAATCAGCCCCAGCATTTT. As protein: CASRVGTGKGLSNQPQHF.

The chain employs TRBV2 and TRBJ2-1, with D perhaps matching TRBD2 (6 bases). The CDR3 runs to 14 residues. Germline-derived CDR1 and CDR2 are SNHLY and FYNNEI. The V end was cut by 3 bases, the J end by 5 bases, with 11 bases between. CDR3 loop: CASSERDFDNEQFF. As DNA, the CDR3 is TGTGCCAGCAGTGAGAGGGACTTTGACAATGAGCAGTTCTTC.

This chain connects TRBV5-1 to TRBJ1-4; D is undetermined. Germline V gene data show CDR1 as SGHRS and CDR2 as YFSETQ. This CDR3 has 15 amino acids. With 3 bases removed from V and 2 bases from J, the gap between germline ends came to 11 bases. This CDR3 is CASSWNGGTNEKLFF. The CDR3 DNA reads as TGCGCCAGCAGCTGGAATGGAGGGACTAATGAAAAACTGTTTTTT.

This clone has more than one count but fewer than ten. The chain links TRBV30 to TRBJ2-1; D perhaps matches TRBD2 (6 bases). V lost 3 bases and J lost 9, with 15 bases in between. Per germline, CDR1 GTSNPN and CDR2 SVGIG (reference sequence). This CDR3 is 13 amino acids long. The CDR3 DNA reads TGTGCCTGGAGCGGGACCGAGGGAGGTGAGCAGTTCTTC. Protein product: CAWSGTEGGEQFF.

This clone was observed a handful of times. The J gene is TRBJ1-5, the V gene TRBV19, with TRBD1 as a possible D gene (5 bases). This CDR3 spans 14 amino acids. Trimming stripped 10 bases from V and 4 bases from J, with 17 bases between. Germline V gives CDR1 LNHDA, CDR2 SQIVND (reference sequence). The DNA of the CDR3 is TGTGCCACCCACGGGGGGGTCAGGAATCAGCCCCAGCATTTT. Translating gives CATHGGVRNQPQHF.

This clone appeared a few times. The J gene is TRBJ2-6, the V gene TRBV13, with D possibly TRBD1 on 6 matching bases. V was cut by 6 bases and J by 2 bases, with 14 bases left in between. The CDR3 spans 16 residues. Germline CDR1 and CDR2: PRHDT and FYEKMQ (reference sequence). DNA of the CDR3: TGTGCCAGCAGACCCCCAGGGGCAGCTGGGGCCAACGTCCTGACTTTC. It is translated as CASRPPGAAGANVLTF.

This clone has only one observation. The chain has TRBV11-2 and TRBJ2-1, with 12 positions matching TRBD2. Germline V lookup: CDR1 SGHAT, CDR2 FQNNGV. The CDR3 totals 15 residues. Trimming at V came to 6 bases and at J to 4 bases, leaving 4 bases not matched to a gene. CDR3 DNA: TGTGCCAGCAGACCTAGCGGGGGGGCTTACAATGAGCAGTTCTTC. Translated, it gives CASRPSGGAYNEQFF. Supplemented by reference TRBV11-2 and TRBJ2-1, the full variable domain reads EAGVAQSPRYKIIEKRQSVAFWCNPISGHATLYWYQQILGQGPKLLIQFQNNGVVDDSQLPKDRFSAERLKGVDSTLKIQPAKLEDSAVYLCASRPSGGAYNEQFFGPGTRLTVL.

CDR3 coding DNA: TGTGCCAGCAGCGTAGTCCCTAGCTCCTACGAGCAGTACTTC. Its translation is CASSVVPSSYEQYF. V usage is TRBV9 and J usage is TRBJ2-7; no clear D. Germline loops: CDR1 SGDLS, CDR2 YYNGEE. Trimming took off 0 bases at V and 0 bases at J, with 7 bases between the two ends. The CDR3 spans 14 residues.

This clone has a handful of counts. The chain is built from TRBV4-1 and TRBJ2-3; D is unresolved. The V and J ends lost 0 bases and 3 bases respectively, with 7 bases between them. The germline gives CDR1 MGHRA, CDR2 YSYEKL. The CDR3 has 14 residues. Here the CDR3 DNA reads TGCGCCAGCAGCCAAGATACTACGACAGATACGCAGTATTTT. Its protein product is CASSQDTTTDTQYF.

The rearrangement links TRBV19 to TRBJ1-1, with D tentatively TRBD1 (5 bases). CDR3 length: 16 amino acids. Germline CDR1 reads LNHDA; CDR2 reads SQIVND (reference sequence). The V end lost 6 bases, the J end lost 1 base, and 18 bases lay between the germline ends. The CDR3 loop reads CASSAISGERNTEAFF. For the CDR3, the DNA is TGTGCCAGTAGCGCGATTTCGGGGGAAAGGAACACTGAAGCTTTCTTT.

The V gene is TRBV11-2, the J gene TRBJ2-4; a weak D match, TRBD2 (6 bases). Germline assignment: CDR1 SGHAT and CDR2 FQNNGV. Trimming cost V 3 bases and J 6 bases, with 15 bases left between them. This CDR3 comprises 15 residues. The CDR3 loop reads CASSLSRLARNIQYF. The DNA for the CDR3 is TGTGCCAGCAGCTTGTCCAGGCTAGCGCGAAACATTCAGTACTTC.

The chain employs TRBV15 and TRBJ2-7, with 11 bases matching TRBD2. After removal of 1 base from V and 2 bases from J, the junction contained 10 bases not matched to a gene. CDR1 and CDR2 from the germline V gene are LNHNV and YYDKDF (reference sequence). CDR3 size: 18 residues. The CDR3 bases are TGTGCCACCAGCAGAGCTCTAGCGGGAGGCCTCCCTCCCTACGAGCAGTACTTC. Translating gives CATSRALAGGLPPYEQYF.

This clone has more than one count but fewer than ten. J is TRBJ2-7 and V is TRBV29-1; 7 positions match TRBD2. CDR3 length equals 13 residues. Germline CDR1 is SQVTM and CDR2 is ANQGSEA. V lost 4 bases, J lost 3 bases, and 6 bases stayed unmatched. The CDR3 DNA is TGCAGCGTTGGGCGGGGGATAAACTACGAGCAGTACTTC. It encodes CSVGRGINYEQYF.